The entry below gives a single TCR beta chain sequence along with its context. Method: immunoSEQ multiplex PCR; TCRdb's copy keeps in-frame clones and lacks some. The sample contains some 62,000 clones, approximately 92% of which appear only once. The sample comes from a study of blood T cell repertoires in COVID-19. The CDR3 loop spans 15 amino acids. Deletions cut 4 bases from V and 0 bases from J, with 12 bases between. The germline gives CDR1 SNHLY, CDR2 FYNNEI. The V gene is TRBV2, the J gene TRBJ1-2; weak D call: TRBD1 (6 bases). This TCR was recovered from a woman aged 55-70 years with COVID-19, enrolled during active disease. The sample consisted of peripheral blood. CDR3 protein: CASSVPGTTNYGYTF. The CDR3, as DNA: TGTGCCAGCAGTGTTCCCGGGACAACTAACTATGGCTACACCTTC.